Following are 30 T cell receptor beta chains from one sample sequenced in a study of T cell repertoires in cytomegalovirus infection. Which antigens these TCRs recognize remains unknown. MiXCR, run by TCRdb on the reads, gives a single entry per CDR3 protein. The sample lists a few hundred thousand distinct CDR3 sequences, approximately 40% occurring once. Material: cultured PBMCs, obtained from culture after CMV antigen stimulation. These receptors were obtained from a human donor in good health (CMV status not recorded). Some clones in this sample may be carry-over from other donors' samples.

The rearrangement links TRBV7-2 to TRBJ2-7; 8 nucleotides match TRBD2. Per the germline V gene, CDR1 is SGHTA and CDR2 is FQGNSA. CDR3 length equals 14 residues. V shed 7 bases, J shed 6 bases, and the junction held 11 bases outside the gene matches. In DNA form, the CDR3 reads TGTGCCAGCATGGAGTGGACGGGGGGGTTCGAGCAGTACTTC. Its translation: CASMEWTGGFEQYF. Using reference TRBV7-2 and TRBJ2-7 for the parts outside the CDR3, the full variable domain is GAGVSQSPSNKVTEKGKDVELRCDPISGHTALYWYRQSLGQGLEFLIYFQGNSAPDKSGLPSDRFSAERTGGSVSTLTIQRTQQEDSAVYLCASMEWTGGFEQYFGPGTRLTVT.

The rearrangement links TRBV19 to TRBJ1-1, with a possible D match to TRBD1 (5 bases). The germline CDR1 and CDR2 sequences are LNHDA and SQIVND (reference sequence). The CDR3 runs 12 residues. The V end lost 5 bases, the J end lost 8 bases, and 12 bases lay between the germline ends. CDR3 in amino acids: CASSLKTDEAFF. CDR3 sequence (DNA): TGTGCCAGTAGTCTAAAGACAGACGAAGCTTTCTTT.

V gene TRBV29-1 combines with J gene TRBJ2-1, with a possible D match to TRBD2 (5 bases). V dropped 4 bases and J dropped 0 bases, with 28 bases sitting between them. CDR3 size: 20 residues. Germline CDR1 is SQVTM and CDR2 is ANQGSEA. The chain's CDR3 is CSVGEPRVAGAPSSYNEQFF. The CDR3 nucleotides are TGCAGCGTTGGGGAGCCTAGGGTAGCTGGAGCGCCGAGCTCCTACAATGAGCAGTTCTTC.

The chain has TRBV7-6 and TRBJ2-3; 9 bases match TRBD2. Germline loops: CDR1 SGHVS, CDR2 FNYEAQ. V lost 2 bases, J lost 4 bases, and 7 bases stayed unmatched. There are 16 residues in the CDR3. This chain's CDR3 is CASSLRGGGAADTQYF. The CDR3 coding sequence is TGTGCCAGCAGCTTACGCGGCGGGGGGGCGGCAGATACGCAGTATTTT.

The chain is built from TRBV5-4 and TRBJ2-1; TRBD1 agrees at 7 bases. The CDR3 is made up of 15 amino acids. Germline V gene sequence: CDR1 SGHNT, CDR2 YYREEE (reference sequence). The V segment lost 0 bases and the J segment 5 bases; nucleotides outside the gene matches: 5. Here the CDR3 reads CASSLGQGFNNEQFF. The CDR3 DNA sequence: TGTGCCAGCAGCTTGGGACAGGGATTCAACAATGAGCAGTTCTTC.

This rearrangement joins TRBV20-1 to TRBJ1-3; D gene uncertain. V lost 7 bases, J lost 0 bases, and 19 bases lay in between. Germline V gene data show CDR1 as DFQATT and CDR2 as SNEGSKA (reference sequence). CDR3 length: 16 amino acids. CDR3 nucleotide sequence: TGCAGTGTTAAGACCCCCCCGGGGAACTCTGGAAACACCATATATTTT. It encodes CSVKTPPGNSGNTIYF.

This clonotype was observed a handful of times. The chain couples TRBV19 to TRBJ1-1, with D uncertain. V lost 5 bases to trimming and J lost 0 bases, with 7 bases between them. Looked up from germline, CDR1 is LNHDA and CDR2 is SQIVND (reference sequence). CDR3 size: 13 residues. Written as DNA, the CDR3 is TGTGCCAGTAGTGGAACCCTGAACACTGAAGCTTTCTTT. Protein sequence: CASSGTLNTEAFF.

The CDR3 here is CSAYGGQGSYNEQFF. Here the CDR3 DNA reads TGCAGTGCCTACGGCGGACAGGGGTCCTACAATGAGCAGTTCTTC. The chain is built from TRBV20-1 and TRBJ2-1, with 9 nucleotides matching TRBD1. The CDR3 loop spans 15 amino acids. Looked up from germline, CDR1 is DFQATT and CDR2 is SNEGSKA (reference sequence). V lost 6 bases and J lost 1; bases outside the gene matches: 7.

V gene TRBV2 combines with J gene TRBJ2-2, with 11 bases matching TRBD1. V shed 6 bases, J shed 6 bases, and the junction held 6 bases outside the gene matches. CDR1 is SNHLY and CDR2 is FYNNEI in the germline V gene. The CDR3 loop spans 15 amino acids. The CDR3 sequence is CASRAGQGVAGELFF. The CDR3 DNA sequence: TGTGCCAGCAGGGCGGGACAGGGGGTGGCCGGGGAGCTGTTTTTT. The entire variable domain, with the rest obtained from reference TRBV2 and TRBJ2-2, is as follows: EPEVTQTPSHQVTQMGQEVILRCVPISNHLYFYWYRQILGQKVEFLVSFYNNEISEKSEIFDDQFSVERPDGSNFTLKIRSTKLEDSAMYFCASRAGQGVAGELFFGEGSRLTVL.

The chain uses TRBV2 and TRBJ1-1; 7 bases are a match to TRBD1. Germline V gene lookup returns CDR1 SNHLY and CDR2 FYNNEI. The CDR3 spans 16 residues. The junction had 12 bases not matched to a gene; V was cut back by 8 bases and J by 0 bases. CDR3 nucleotide sequence: TGTGCCAGCCGGGAGGGGCAGGGGGTGGTGAACACTGAAGCTTTCTTT. Residues: CASREGQGVVNTEAFF.

This clonotype has just a few counts. V usage is TRBV7-2 and J usage is TRBJ2-1; 12 bases are shared with TRBD2. Germline loops: CDR1 SGHTA, CDR2 FQGNSA. V was clipped by 1 base and J by 9 bases; unmatched bases: 4. The CDR3 has 15 residues. CDR3 sequence: CASSLGLAGGIEQFF. For the CDR3, the DNA is TGTGCCAGCAGCTTAGGCCTAGCGGGGGGGATTGAGCAGTTCTTC.

The rearrangement uses TRBV20-1 and TRBJ2-5; D may match TRBD1 or TRBD2 (6 bases each). Germline-derived CDR1 and CDR2 are DFQATT and SNEGSKA (reference sequence). The germline V and J ends were trimmed by 6 bases and 5 bases, with 16 bases remaining between them. The CDR3 length is 13 residues. Here the CDR3 DNA reads TGCAGTGCCAACCCGGGGGCTACTGAGACCCAGTACTTC. It codes for CSANPGATETQYF.

This clonotype has only one observation. CDR3 residues: CASSLGYGEDNEKLFF. CDR3 coding DNA: TGTGCCAGCAGCTTGGGATATGGGGAGGATAATGAAAAACTGTTTTTT. The rearrangement uses TRBV7-6 and TRBJ1-4; no definite D call. The V and J ends lost 3 bases and 4 bases respectively, with 15 bases between them. The CDR3 has 16 residues. Germline V gives CDR1 SGHVS, CDR2 FNYEAQ.

The rearrangement links TRBV4-1 to TRBJ1-1, with TRBD1 matching 10 bases. Germline V gene data show CDR1 as MGHRA and CDR2 as YSYEKL. The CDR3 spans 16 residues. Trimming removed 3 bases from V and 0 bases from J; junction bases left unmatched: 4. Here the CDR3 reads CASSQPGQGLNTEAFF. CDR3 bases: TGCGCCAGCAGCCAGCCGGGACAGGGGCTGAACACTGAAGCTTTCTTT.

The count of this clonotype is one. The V gene is TRBV28, the J gene TRBJ2-5, with D possibly being TRBD1 or TRBD2 (7 bases each). Germline V gene sequence: CDR1 MDHEN, CDR2 SYDVKM. V dropped 2 bases and J dropped 5 bases, with 15 bases sitting between them. The CDR3 spans 15 residues. CDR3 amino acids: CASSLHRGGGETQYF. In DNA, the CDR3 is TGTGCCAGCAGTTTACACAGGGGAGGGGGGGAGACCCAGTACTTC.

V usage is TRBV11-3 and J usage is TRBJ2-7, with D possibly TRBD1 on 5 matching bases. Trimming cost V 4 bases and J 6 bases, with 13 bases left between them. The CDR3 loop spans 13 amino acids. Germline V gene lookup returns CDR1 SGHNT and CDR2 YENEEA. CDR3 in DNA: TGTGCCAGCAGCTCCTTCCAGGGATCCGAGCAGTACTTC. Protein product: CASSSFQGSEQYF. Full variable domain (outside the CDR3, taken from reference TRBV11-3 and TRBJ2-7): EAGVVQSPRYKIIEKKQPVAFWCNPISGHNTLYWYLQNLGQGPELLIRYENEEAVDDSQLPKDRFSAERLKGVDSTLKIQPAELGDSAVYLCASSSFQGSEQYFGPGTRLTVT.

This clonotype was picked up many times. This chain connects TRBV7-2 to TRBJ2-3; D gene uncertain. In germline, CDR1 is SGHTA, CDR2 FQGNSA. CDR3 length: 14 amino acids. V gave up 5 bases and J gave up 4 bases, with 13 bases separating them. The CDR3 protein is CASSDLGIADTQYF. CDR3 nucleotide sequence: TGTGCCAGCAGCGACCTTGGAATAGCAGATACGCAGTATTTT.

The gene calls are TRBV5-1 and TRBJ1-2; D is possibly TRBD1 (6 bases). Between the trimmed V and J ends, which lost 0 bases and 6 bases, there was a span of 12 bases. CDR1 is SGHRS and CDR2 is YFSETQ in the germline V gene. The CDR3 has 14 amino acids. The CDR3 protein is CASSLVGGRDGYTF. CDR3 sequence (DNA): TGCGCCAGCAGCTTGGTTGGGGGGCGAGATGGCTACACCTTC.

This chain uses TRBV4-3 with TRBJ2-7; TRBD2 aligns across 13 bases. This CDR3 is 20 amino acids long. The V gene end was trimmed by 0 bases and the J gene end by 3 bases; junction bases not matched to a gene: 14. Germline V gene sequence: CDR1 LGHNA, CDR2 YSLEER. The CDR3 region is CASSQERTRQGLAGIYEQYF. The DNA for the CDR3 is TGCGCCAGCAGCCAAGAGCGCACCCGGCAGGGACTAGCGGGAATCTACGAGCAGTACTTC.

This chain links TRBV6-8 with TRBJ1-1, with TRBD1 as a possible D gene (6 bases). CDR1 is MNHGY and CDR2 is SAAAGT in the germline V gene. V lost 7 bases and J 3 bases, leaving 18 bases between the germline ends. This CDR3 has 15 amino acids. CDR3 residues: CASNWGTPEDTEAFF. The CDR3 DNA reads as TGTGCCAGCAACTGGGGGACACCGGAGGACACTGAAGCTTTCTTT.

The gene calls are TRBV7-2 and TRBJ2-3, with 8 bases lining up with TRBD2. This CDR3 spans 16 amino acids. Germline CDR1 and CDR2: SGHTA and FQGNSA. With 5 bases clipped from V and 4 bases from J, the junction kept 11 bases outside the gene matches. CDR3 in amino acids: CASSVTGTRFSDTQYF. Here the CDR3 DNA reads TGTGCCAGCAGCGTCACCGGGACTAGATTCTCAGATACGCAGTATTTT.

In DNA form, the CDR3 reads TGCGCCAGCAGCCAATTTGTCCCACAGCAGATCTCCTACAATGAGCAGTTCTTC. Amino acid sequence: CASSQFVPQQISYNEQFF. The chain recombines TRBV4-1 with TRBJ2-1; D gene ambiguous. The V end lost 2 bases, the J end lost 0 bases, and 17 bases lay between the germline ends. CDR1 is MGHRA, CDR2 YSYEKL, per germline. The CDR3 sequence is 18 residues long.

The sample holds one count of this clonotype. The chain joins TRBV6-2 or TRBV6-3 to TRBJ2-5; TRBD1 matches 10 bases. The J segment lost 7 bases and the V segment lost 3 bases, leaving 5 bases of the junction unmatched. This CDR3 has 14 amino acids. CDR1 and CDR2 from the germline V gene are MNHEY and SVGEGT. The CDR3 is CASSYRQGAGTQYF. CDR3 bases: TGTGCCAGCAGTTATCGACAGGGGGCAGGGACCCAGTACTTC.

This clonotype was picked up a small number of times. This rearrangement joins TRBV7-6 to TRBJ2-1; D is uncertain. The CDR3 is 12 amino acids. Germline V CDR1 and CDR2: SGHVS, FNYEAQ. The ends were cut back, 5 bases at V and 8 bases at J, with 10 bases in the middle. CDR3 sequence reads: CASSRGWDEQFF. In DNA form, the CDR3 reads TGTGCCAGCAGCCGTGGTTGGGATGAGCAGTTCTTC.

The chain has TRBV5-1 and TRBJ1-4, with 8 bases that match TRBD1. The CDR3 spans 13 residues. Germline CDR1 SGHRS, CDR2 YFSETQ. J gave up 7 bases and V 4 bases, and 3 bases lay outside the gene matches. The CDR3 loop reads CASSGTGVEKLFF. DNA of the CDR3: TGCGCCAGCAGCGGGACAGGAGTTGAAAAACTGTTTTTT.

This rearrangement joins TRBV18 to TRBJ1-3; D is ambiguous. In germline, CDR1 is KGHSH, CDR2 LQKENI. CDR3 length: 15 amino acids. V was clipped by 0 bases and J by 0 bases, with 6 bases between them. Written as DNA, the CDR3 is TGTGCCAGCTCACCACCGATGAGCTCTGGAAACACCATATATTTT. Translated, it gives CASSPPMSSGNTIYF.

This clonotype was observed a few times. The V and J genes are TRBV25-1 and TRBJ2-7; D is possibly TRBD1 or TRBD2 (6 bases each). The CDR3 totals 15 residues. Per the germline V gene, CDR1 is MGHDK and CDR2 is SYGVNS. V was cut by 0 bases and J by 2 bases, with 11 bases left in between. The CDR3 DNA reads as TGTGCCAGCAGTGAATATGGAGGGACACCCTACGAGCAGTACTTC. Protein: CASSEYGGTPYEQYF.

V gene TRBV7-2 combines with J gene TRBJ2-2, with a possible D match to TRBD2 (5 bases). V lost 5 bases and J 8 bases, leaving 15 bases between the germline ends. The germline V gene has CDR1 SGHTA and CDR2 FQGNSA. This CDR3 has 14 amino acids. The DNA for the CDR3 is TGTGCCAGCAGCCCCTACACTAGAGCAGGGGAGCTGTTTTTT. Translating it yields CASSPYTRAGELFF.

The rearrangement links TRBV12-5 to TRBJ2-7, with D unresolved. Germline CDR1 is LGHNT and CDR2 is FRNRAP. The CDR3 sequence is 13 residues long. V dropped 1 base and J dropped 5 bases, with 9 bases sitting between them. The DNA of the CDR3 is TGTGCTAGTGGTTTGGGCCAGAGAGACGAGCAGTACTTC. It is translated as CASGLGQRDEQYF.

Only one count was recorded for this clonotype. V is TRBV10-3 and J is TRBJ1-4; 9 bases agree with TRBD1. V trimming: 5 bases; J trimming: 8 bases; junction bases outside the gene matches: 9. Germline V gene data show CDR1 as ENHRY and CDR2 as SYGVKD. This CDR3 is 15 amino acids long. CDR3 protein: CAISPGTGIGEKLFF. The DNA of the CDR3 is TGTGCCATCAGTCCCGGGACAGGGATTGGAGAAAAACTGTTTTTT.